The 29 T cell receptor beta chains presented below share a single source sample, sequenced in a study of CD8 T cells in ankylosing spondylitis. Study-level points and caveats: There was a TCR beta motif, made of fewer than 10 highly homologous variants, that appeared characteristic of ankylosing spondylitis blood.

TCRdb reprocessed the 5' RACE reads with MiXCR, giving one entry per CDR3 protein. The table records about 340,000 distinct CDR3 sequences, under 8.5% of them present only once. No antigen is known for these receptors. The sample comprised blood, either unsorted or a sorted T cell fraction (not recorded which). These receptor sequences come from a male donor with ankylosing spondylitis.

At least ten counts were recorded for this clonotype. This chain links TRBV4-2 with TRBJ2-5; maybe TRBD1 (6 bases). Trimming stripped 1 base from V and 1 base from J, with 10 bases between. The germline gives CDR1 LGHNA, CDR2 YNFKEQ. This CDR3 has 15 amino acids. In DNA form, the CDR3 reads TGTGCCAGCAGCCAAGGGGCAGGGGTCCAAGAGACCCAGTACTTC. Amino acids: CASSQGAGVQETQYF.

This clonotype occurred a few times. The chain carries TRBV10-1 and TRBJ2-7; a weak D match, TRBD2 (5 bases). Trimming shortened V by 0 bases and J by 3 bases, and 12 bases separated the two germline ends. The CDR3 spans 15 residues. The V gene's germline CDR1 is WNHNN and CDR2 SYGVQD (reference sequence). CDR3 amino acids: CASSESGGRNYEQYF. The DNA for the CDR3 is TGCGCCAGCAGTGAGTCCGGCGGGCGAAACTACGAGCAGTACTTC.

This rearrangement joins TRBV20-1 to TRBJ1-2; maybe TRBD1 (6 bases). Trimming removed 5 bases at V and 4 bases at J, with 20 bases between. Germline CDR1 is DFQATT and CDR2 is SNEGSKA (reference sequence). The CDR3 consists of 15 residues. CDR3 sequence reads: CSAPPPRGAGYGYTF. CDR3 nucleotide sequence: TGCAGTGCTCCCCCCCCTCGGGGGGCGGGCTATGGCTACACCTTC.

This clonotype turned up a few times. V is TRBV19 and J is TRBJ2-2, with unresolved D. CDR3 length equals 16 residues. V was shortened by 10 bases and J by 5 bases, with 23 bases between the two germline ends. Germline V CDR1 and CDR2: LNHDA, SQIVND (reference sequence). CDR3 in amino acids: CATLTPMGYATGELFF. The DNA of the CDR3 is TGTGCCACCCTTACCCCTATGGGATATGCGACCGGGGAGCTGTTTTTT.

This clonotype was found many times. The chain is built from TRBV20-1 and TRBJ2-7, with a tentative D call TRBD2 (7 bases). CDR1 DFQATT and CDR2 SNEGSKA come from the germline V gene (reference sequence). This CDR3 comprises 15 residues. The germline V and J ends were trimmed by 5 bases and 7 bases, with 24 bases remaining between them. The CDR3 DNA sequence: TGCAGTGCTCAATCAGGGGAGGGAGGTAGGGGAGAGCAGTACTTC. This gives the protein CSAQSGEGGRGEQYF.

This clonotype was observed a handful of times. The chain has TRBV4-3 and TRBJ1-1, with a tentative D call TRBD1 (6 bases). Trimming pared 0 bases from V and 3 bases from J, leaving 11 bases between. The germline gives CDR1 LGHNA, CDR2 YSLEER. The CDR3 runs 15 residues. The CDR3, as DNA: TGCGCCAGCAGCCAAGATCGGGGGGCGTACACTGAAGCTTTCTTT. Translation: CASSQDRGAYTEAFF.

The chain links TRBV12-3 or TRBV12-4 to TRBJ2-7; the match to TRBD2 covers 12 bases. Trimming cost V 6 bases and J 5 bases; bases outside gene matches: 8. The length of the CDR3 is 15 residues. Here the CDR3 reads CASSLGLAGLNEQYF. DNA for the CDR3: TGTGCCAGCAGCCTCGGACTAGCGGGACTGAACGAGCAGTACTTC.

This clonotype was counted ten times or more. CDR3 region: CASSLDSGASQPQHF. The CDR3 bases are TGTGCCAGCAGCTTAGATTCGGGGGCTAGTCAGCCCCAGCATTTT. This chain joins TRBV7-9 and TRBJ1-5; tentatively, D is TRBD1 (6 bases). Trimming took off 1 base at V and 6 bases at J, with 13 bases between the two ends. The CDR3 runs 15 residues. Per the germline V gene, CDR1 is SEHNR and CDR2 is FQNEAQ (reference sequence).

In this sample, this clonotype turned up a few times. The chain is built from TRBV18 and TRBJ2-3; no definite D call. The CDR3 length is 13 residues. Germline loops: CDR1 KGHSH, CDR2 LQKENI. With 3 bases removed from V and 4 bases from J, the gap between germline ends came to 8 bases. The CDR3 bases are TGTGCCAGCTCACCCCATCATCCAGATACGCAGTATTTT. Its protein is CASSPHHPDTQYF.

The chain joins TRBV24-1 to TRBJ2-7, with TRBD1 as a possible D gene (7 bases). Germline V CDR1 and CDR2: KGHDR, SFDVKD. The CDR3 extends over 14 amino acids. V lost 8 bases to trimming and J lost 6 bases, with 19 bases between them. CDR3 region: CATTEGAGSREQYF. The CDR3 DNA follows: TGTGCCACCACCGAGGGGGCGGGATCCCGCGAGCAGTACTTC.

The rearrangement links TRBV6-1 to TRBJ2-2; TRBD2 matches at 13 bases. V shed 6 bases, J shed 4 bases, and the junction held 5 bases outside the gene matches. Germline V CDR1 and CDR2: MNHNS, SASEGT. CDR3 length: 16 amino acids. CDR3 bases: TGTGCCAGCAGACAAACTAGCGGGAGGGGCACCGGGGAGCTGTTTTTT. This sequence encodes CASRQTSGRGTGELFF.

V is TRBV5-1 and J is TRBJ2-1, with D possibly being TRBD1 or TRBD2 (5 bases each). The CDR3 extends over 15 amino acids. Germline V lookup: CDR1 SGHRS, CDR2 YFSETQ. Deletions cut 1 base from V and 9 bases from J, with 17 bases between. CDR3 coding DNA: TGCGCCAGCAGCTTGACGTGGGGGACGTCACGTGAGCAGTTCTTC. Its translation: CASSLTWGTSREQFF.

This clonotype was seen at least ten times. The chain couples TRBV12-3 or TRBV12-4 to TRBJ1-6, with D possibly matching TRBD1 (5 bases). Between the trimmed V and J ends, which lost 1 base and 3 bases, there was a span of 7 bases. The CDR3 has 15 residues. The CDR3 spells CASSLVGGYNSPLHF. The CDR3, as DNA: TGTGCCAGCAGTTTAGTGGGGGGCTATAATTCACCCCTCCACTTT.

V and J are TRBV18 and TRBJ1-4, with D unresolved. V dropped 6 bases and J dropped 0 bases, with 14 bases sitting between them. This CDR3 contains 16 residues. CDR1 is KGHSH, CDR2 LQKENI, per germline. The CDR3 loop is CASSPSPPATNEKLFF. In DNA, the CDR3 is TGTGCCAGCTCGCCCTCCCCTCCAGCAACTAATGAAAAACTGTTTTTT.

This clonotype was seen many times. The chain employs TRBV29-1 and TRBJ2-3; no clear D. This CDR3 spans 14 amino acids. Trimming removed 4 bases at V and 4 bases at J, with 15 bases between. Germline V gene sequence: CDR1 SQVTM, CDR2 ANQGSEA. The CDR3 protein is CSVVVGRGPDTQYF. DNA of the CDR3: TGCAGCGTTGTGGTTGGGCGTGGGCCAGATACGCAGTATTTT.

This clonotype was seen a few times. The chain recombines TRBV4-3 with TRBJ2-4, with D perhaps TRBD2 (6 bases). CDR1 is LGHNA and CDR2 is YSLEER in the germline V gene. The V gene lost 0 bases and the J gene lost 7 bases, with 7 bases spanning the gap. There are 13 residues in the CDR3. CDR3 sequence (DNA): TGCGCCAGCAGCCAAGAGGAGGGGAACATTCAGTACTTC. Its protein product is CASSQEEGNIQYF.

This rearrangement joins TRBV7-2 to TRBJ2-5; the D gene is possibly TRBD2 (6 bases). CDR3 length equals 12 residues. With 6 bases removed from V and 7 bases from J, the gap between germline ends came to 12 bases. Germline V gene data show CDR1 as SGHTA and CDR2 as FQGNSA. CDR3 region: CASSYPGVTQYF. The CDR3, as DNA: TGTGCCAGCAGTTACCCGGGGGTGACCCAGTACTTC.

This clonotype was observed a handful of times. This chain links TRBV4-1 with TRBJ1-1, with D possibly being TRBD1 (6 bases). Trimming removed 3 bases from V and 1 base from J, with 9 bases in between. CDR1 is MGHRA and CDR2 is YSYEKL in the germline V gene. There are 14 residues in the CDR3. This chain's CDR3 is CASSHRDKNTEAFF. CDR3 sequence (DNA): TGCGCCAGCAGCCACCGGGACAAGAACACTGAAGCTTTCTTT.

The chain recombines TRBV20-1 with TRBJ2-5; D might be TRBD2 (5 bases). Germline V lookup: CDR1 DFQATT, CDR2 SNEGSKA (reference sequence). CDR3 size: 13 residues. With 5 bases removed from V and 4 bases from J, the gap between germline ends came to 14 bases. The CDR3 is CSAGRDFGETQYF. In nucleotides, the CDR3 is TGCAGTGCTGGTCGGGATTTTGGAGAGACCCAGTACTTC.

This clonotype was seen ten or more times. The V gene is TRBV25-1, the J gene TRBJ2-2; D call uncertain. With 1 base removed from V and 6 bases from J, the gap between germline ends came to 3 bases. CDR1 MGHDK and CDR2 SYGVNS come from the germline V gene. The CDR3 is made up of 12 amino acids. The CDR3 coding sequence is TGTGCCAGCAGTGAATTGGCCGGGGAGCTGTTTTTT. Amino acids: CASSELAGELFF. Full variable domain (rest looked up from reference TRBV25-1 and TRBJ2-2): EADIYQTPRYLVIGTGKKITLECSQTMGHDKMYWYQQDPGMELHLIHYSYGVNSTEKGDLSSESTVSRIRTEHFPLTLESARPSHTSQYLCASSELAGELFFGEGSRLTVL.

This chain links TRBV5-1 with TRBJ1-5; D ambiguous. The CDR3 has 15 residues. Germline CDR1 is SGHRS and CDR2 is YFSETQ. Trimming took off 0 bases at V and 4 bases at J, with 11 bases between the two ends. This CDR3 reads CASSLDAATNQPQHF. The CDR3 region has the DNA TGCGCCAGCAGCTTGGATGCAGCCACTAATCAGCCCCAGCATTTT.

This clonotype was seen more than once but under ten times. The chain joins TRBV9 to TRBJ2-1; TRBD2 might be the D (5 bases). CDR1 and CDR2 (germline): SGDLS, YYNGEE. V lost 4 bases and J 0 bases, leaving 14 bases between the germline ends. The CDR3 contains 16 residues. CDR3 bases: TGTGCCAGCAGCAAAGAGGGCCCGAGCTCCTACAATGAGCAGTTCTTC. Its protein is CASSKEGPSSYNEQFF.

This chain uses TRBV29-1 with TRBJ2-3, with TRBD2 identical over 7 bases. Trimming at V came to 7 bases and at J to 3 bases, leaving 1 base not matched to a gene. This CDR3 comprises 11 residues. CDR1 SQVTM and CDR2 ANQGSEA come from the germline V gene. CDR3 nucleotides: TGCAGCGGGGGGGGGACAGATACGCAGTATTTT. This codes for CSGGGTDTQYF.

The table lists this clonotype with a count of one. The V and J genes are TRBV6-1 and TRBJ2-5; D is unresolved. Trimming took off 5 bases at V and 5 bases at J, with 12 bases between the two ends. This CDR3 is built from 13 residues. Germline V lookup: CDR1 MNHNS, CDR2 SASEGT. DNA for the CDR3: TGTGCCAGCAGTCGGGTCCCCCGCGAGACCCAGTACTTC. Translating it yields CASSRVPRETQYF.

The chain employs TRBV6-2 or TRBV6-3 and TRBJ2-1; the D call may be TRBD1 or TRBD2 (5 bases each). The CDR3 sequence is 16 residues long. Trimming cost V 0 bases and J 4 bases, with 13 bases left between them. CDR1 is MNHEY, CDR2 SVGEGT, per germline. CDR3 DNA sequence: TGTGCCAGCAGTTACTCAACTAGGGGCCTATACAATGAGCAGTTCTTC. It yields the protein CASSYSTRGLYNEQFF.

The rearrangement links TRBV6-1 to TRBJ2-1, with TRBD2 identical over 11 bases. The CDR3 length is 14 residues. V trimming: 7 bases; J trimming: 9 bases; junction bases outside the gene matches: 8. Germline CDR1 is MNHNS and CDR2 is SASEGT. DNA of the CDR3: TGTGCCAGCATTGCCGGGACTAGCGGTACTGAGCAGTTCTTC. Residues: CASIAGTSGTEQFF.

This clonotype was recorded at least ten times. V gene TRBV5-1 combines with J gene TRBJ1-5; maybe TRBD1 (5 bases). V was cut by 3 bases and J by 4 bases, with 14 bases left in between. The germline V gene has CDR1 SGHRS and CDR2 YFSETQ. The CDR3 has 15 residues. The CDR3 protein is CASSSGPQGNQPQHF. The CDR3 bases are TGCGCCAGCAGCTCGGGACCGCAAGGGAATCAGCCCCAGCATTTT.

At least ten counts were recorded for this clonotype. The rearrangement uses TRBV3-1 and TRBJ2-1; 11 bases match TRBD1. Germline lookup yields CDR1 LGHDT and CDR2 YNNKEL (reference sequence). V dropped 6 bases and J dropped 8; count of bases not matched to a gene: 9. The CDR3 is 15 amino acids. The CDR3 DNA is TGTGCCAGCAGTCCCCGGACAGGGGGCGGTGATGAGCAGTTCTTC. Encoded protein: CASSPRTGGGDEQFF.

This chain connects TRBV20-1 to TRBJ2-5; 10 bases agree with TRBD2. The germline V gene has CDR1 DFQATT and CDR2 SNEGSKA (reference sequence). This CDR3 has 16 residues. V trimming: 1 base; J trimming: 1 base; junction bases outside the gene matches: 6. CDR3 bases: TGCAGTGCTAGAGCCGTTAGCGGGAGGAGCCAAGAGACCCAGTACTTC. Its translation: CSARAVSGRSQETQYF.